This TCR beta chain comes out of a study of T cell responses to AZD1222 COVID-19 vaccine. Findings and limits, study-wide: Epitopes outside B.1.351 and B.1.1.7 mutated regions reportedly drew nearly half of spike TCRs. Breadth and depth of Spike-specific TCRs rose after two AZD1222 doses. After the peak T cell response, and only then, were repertoires sampled. Possibly, clonal diversity was underestimated; donors were largely white British and included more females.

Using immunoSEQ multiplex PCR, the repertoire was profiled, and TCRdb retains in-frame clones only, with some absent. The sample yields 90,000 to 150,000 clones, roughly 90% seen once. Note on this clone: Antigen unknown.

The sequences come from peripheral blood, collected on day 0 of AZD1222 vaccination. The clonotype was recovered from an adult in good health.

The CDR3 nucleotides are TGTGCCAGCAGCGCGAGGGATAAGGGCATTGGCTACACCTTC. Translation: CASSARDKGIGYTF. V is TRBV11-2 and J is TRBJ1-2; D remains ambiguous. There are 14 residues in the CDR3. The germline V and J ends were trimmed by 5 bases and 7 bases, with 17 bases remaining between them. The germline V gene has CDR1 SGHAT and CDR2 FQNNGV.